These 26 T cell receptor beta chains were all obtained from the same sample, sequenced in a study of blood T cell repertoires in COVID-19. Libraries were prepared by immunoSEQ multiplex PCR; TCRdb keeps only in-frame clonotypes and omits some of them. The sample consists of a few hundred thousand clones, 75% to 90% of them appearing once. The sequenced sample consisted of PBMCs or T cells enriched from blood (not recorded which). Receptors originate from a woman aged 50 to 65 who had recovered from COVID-19.

The genes are TRBV2 and TRBJ2-2; 8 positions agree with TRBD1. Losses at the gene ends were 5 bases for V and 4 bases for J; bases not matched to a gene: 3. Germline loops: CDR1 SNHLY, CDR2 FYNNEI. The CDR3 runs to 14 residues. The CDR3 sequence: CASSLTGATGELFF. CDR3 sequence (DNA): TGTGCCAGCAGTTTGACAGGGGCCACCGGGGAGCTGTTTTTT.

This chain joins TRBV7-2 and TRBJ1-3; D remains ambiguous. The germline CDR1 and CDR2 sequences are SGHTA and FQGNSA. V was trimmed by 1 base and J by 0 bases, leaving 10 bases between them. The CDR3 totals 16 residues. Here the CDR3 DNA reads TGTGCCAGCAGCTTAGGAGTGGGCCCCTCTGGAAACACCATATATTTT. It specifies CASSLGVGPSGNTIYF.

The chain links TRBV11-2 to TRBJ2-5; 11 bases match TRBD2. The CDR3 loop spans 16 amino acids. The trim removed 7 bases at V and 1 base at J, leaving 8 bases unmatched. The germline CDR1 and CDR2 sequences are SGHAT and FQNNGV. CDR3 DNA sequence: TGTGCCAGCACCGGAGCGGGACTAGCGGTCCAAGAGACCCAGTACTTC. Protein product: CASTGAGLAVQETQYF.

J is TRBJ2-1 and V is TRBV9; a possible D gene is TRBD2 (6 bases). The CDR3 has 18 residues. From germline, CDR1 is SGDLS and CDR2 YYNGEE. Deletions cut 3 bases from V and 2 bases from J, with 21 bases between. CDR3 sequence: CASSGVGTGFQPYNEQFF. In DNA form, the CDR3 reads TGTGCCAGCAGCGGGGTCGGGACTGGATTCCAGCCCTACAATGAGCAGTTCTTC.

The chain is built from TRBV27 and TRBJ2-4, with D maybe TRBD2 (6 bases). V dropped 7 bases and J dropped 1 base, with 8 bases sitting between them. There are 13 residues in the CDR3. The germline CDR1 and CDR2 sequences are MNHEY and SMNVEV (reference sequence). CDR3 residues: CASNGSAKNIQYF. The CDR3 DNA sequence: TGTGCCAGCAACGGGAGTGCCAAAAACATTCAGTACTTC.

V and J are TRBV3-1 (or the pseudogene TRBV3-2) and TRBJ2-1; possible D gene TRBD2, 5 bases. CDR1 LGHDT and CDR2 YNNKEL come from the germline V gene (reference sequence). This CDR3 is built from 15 residues. V dropped 1 base and J dropped 0 bases, with 7 bases sitting between them. CDR3 DNA sequence: TGTGCCAGCAGCCAAGGGGGAGACTCCTACAATGAGCAGTTCTTC. This sequence encodes CASSQGGDSYNEQFF.

The table lists this clone with a count of one. The chain has TRBV5-1 and TRBJ1-1; maybe TRBD1 (5 bases). The germline V gene has CDR1 SGHRS and CDR2 YFSETQ. The CDR3 is made up of 16 amino acids. Trimming removed 0 bases from V and 6 bases from J, with 18 bases in between. The CDR3 is CASSLAAGSQGAEAFF. CDR3 sequence (DNA): TGCGCCAGCAGCTTGGCTGCAGGGTCCCAAGGGGCTGAAGCTTTCTTT.

The V gene is TRBV4-2, the J gene TRBJ1-1, with no clear D. Germline V CDR1 and CDR2: LGHNA, YNFKEQ. V was shortened by 2 bases and J by 2 bases, with 9 bases between the two germline ends. The CDR3 spans 14 residues. CDR3 sequence reads: CASSQSMTNTEAFF. The CDR3 DNA reads TGTGCCAGCAGCCAAAGTATGACTAACACTGAAGCTTTCTTT.

This chain uses TRBV6-2 or TRBV6-3 with TRBJ2-5; 8 bases map to TRBD2. The CDR3 sequence is 17 residues long. Germline assignment: CDR1 MNHEY and CDR2 SVGEGT. J was trimmed by 2 bases and V by 3 bases; bases with no gene match: 11. CDR3 protein: CASSYWGPGRGQETQYF. DNA for the CDR3: TGTGCCAGCAGTTATTGGGGCCCCGGGAGGGGGCAAGAGACCCAGTACTTC.

V gene TRBV5-1 combines with J gene TRBJ2-4; no clear D gene. The V end lost 0 bases, the J end lost 7 bases, and 14 bases lay between the germline ends. Germline values: CDR1 SGHRS, CDR2 YFSETQ. The CDR3 spans 15 residues. This chain's CDR3 is CASSLAGRSVNIQYF. As DNA, the CDR3 is TGCGCCAGCAGCTTGGCTGGAAGGAGTGTGAACATTCAGTACTTC.

The rearrangement uses TRBV6-2 or TRBV6-3 and TRBJ2-1; 8 bases match TRBD1. Trimming took 6 bases from V and 9 from J; bases not matched to a gene: 7. Germline V gene sequence: CDR1 MNHEY, CDR2 SVGEGT. The CDR3 contains 13 residues. CDR3 bases: TGTGCCAGCAGCACTGGACAGGGTGGTGAGCAGTTCTTC. Protein: CASSTGQGGEQFF.

The rearrangement links TRBV6-2 or TRBV6-3 to TRBJ2-5; D possibly corresponds to TRBD2 (6 bases). The ends were cut back, 0 bases at V and 8 bases at J, with 10 bases in the middle. This CDR3 comprises 13 residues. CDR1 is MNHEY and CDR2 is SVGEGT in the germline V gene. DNA for the CDR3: TGTGCCAGCAGTTACTCTCGCGGGGCTACCCAGTACTTC. Amino acid sequence: CASSYSRGATQYF.

This clone was recorded once. This chain uses TRBV19 with TRBJ1-2, with 7 bases identical to TRBD1. In germline, CDR1 is LNHDA, CDR2 SQIVND (reference sequence). Trimming removed 4 bases from V and 8 bases from J; junction bases left unmatched: 7. CDR3 length: 13 residues. The chain's CDR3 is CASSKTGVWGYTF. Written as DNA, the CDR3 is TGTGCCAGTAGTAAAACAGGGGTTTGGGGCTACACCTTC.

This rearrangement joins TRBV29-1 to TRBJ1-3; D ambiguous. From germline, CDR1 is SQVTM and CDR2 ANQGSEA. The V and J ends lost 7 bases and 3 bases respectively, with 13 bases between them. The CDR3 spans 13 residues. The CDR3 is CSALRGNGNTIYF. The CDR3 DNA reads as TGCAGCGCACTCCGAGGTAATGGAAACACCATATATTTT.

The J gene is TRBJ2-7, the V gene TRBV7-2, with 8 nucleotides matching TRBD2. Germline V gives CDR1 SGHTA, CDR2 FQGNSA. Unmatched junction bases numbered 5, after V lost 3 bases and J lost 4 bases. The CDR3 loop spans 14 amino acids. CDR3 nucleotides: TGTGCCAGCAGCTTGGCTAGCGGGCTATACGAGCAGTACTTC. Translating it yields CASSLASGLYEQYF.

The genes are TRBV18 and TRBJ1-1; the match to TRBD1 covers 7 bases. The CDR3 length is 16 residues. CDR1 is KGHSH, CDR2 LQKENI, per germline. The V gene end was trimmed by 1 base and the J gene end by 6 bases; junction bases not matched to a gene: 11. The CDR3 loop reads CASSPLKGGASSEAFF. DNA of the CDR3: TGTGCCAGCTCACCACTTAAAGGGGGCGCAAGCTCTGAAGCTTTCTTT.

The chain carries TRBV13 and TRBJ1-2, with D tentatively TRBD1 (5 bases). V was shortened by 4 bases and J by 2 bases, with 8 bases between the two germline ends. In germline, CDR1 is PRHDT, CDR2 FYEKMQ (reference sequence). This CDR3 has 13 residues. The CDR3 coding sequence is TGTGCCAGCAGCTCTCGACAGAACTATGGCTACACCTTC. Its protein product is CASSSRQNYGYTF.

The rearrangement joins TRBV5-1 to TRBJ2-2; D call uncertain. The CDR3 runs to 12 residues. Germline V CDR1 and CDR2: SGHRS, YFSETQ. V was pared by 4 bases and J by 6 bases, with 7 bases between. Written as DNA, the CDR3 is TGCGCCAGCAGCCTTAGCCCCGGGGAGCTGTTTTTT. Translated, it gives CASSLSPGELFF.

The chain recombines TRBV7-9 with TRBJ2-7, with 7 bases that match TRBD1. Trimming removed 3 bases from V and 3 bases from J; junction bases left unmatched: 8. The CDR3 totals 15 residues. Germline CDR1 is SEHNR and CDR2 is FQNEAQ (reference sequence). The CDR3 here is CASSFGTGQLYEQYF. The CDR3 bases are TGTGCCAGCAGCTTTGGGACGGGACAGCTCTACGAGCAGTACTTC.

Only one count was recorded for this clone. The chain couples TRBV3-1 (or the pseudogene TRBV3-2) to TRBJ2-7, with a possible D match to TRBD1 (6 bases). This CDR3 comprises 17 residues. The V and J ends lost 4 bases and 1 base respectively, with 20 bases between them. CDR1 and CDR2 (germline): LGHDT, YNNKEL (reference sequence). The CDR3 reads CASSPQPGQPMSYEQYF. The DNA for the CDR3 is TGTGCCAGCAGCCCTCAACCCGGACAGCCGATGTCCTACGAGCAGTACTTC.

This sequence joins TRBV27 and TRBJ1-1; a weak D match, TRBD1 (5 bases). Trimming removed 2 bases from V and 5 bases from J, with 12 bases in between. CDR3 size: 14 residues. Germline V gives CDR1 MNHEY, CDR2 SMNVEV (reference sequence). The DNA for the CDR3 is TGTGCCAGCAGTTTAGGAGGGGTGGGGACTGAAGCTTTCTTT. Amino acids: CASSLGGVGTEAFF.

The V and J genes are TRBV6-5 and TRBJ2-5; 7 bases fit TRBD1. CDR1 is MNHEY, CDR2 SVGAGI, per germline. This CDR3 has 14 amino acids. With V trimmed by 1 base and J by 3 bases, 2 bases remained unmatched. The CDR3 bases are TGTGCCAGCAGTTACTATGGGACAGAAGAGACCCAGTACTTC. This gives the protein CASSYYGTEETQYF.

This chain joins TRBV5-5 and TRBJ1-6; the match to TRBD1 covers 7 bases. The CDR3 runs 17 residues. Per the germline V gene, CDR1 is SGHKS and CDR2 is YYEKEE (reference sequence). V dropped 1 base and J dropped 5; count of bases not matched to a gene: 9. CDR3 protein: CASSLTGQNPHNSPLHF. The CDR3 nucleotides read TGTGCCAGCAGCTTGACGGGACAGAACCCCCATAATTCACCCCTCCACTTT.

This clone was observed a handful of times. The chain uses TRBV2 and TRBJ1-1, with 9 bases aligning to TRBD1. V lost 5 bases, J lost 2 bases, and 9 bases stayed unmatched. The CDR3 consists of 16 residues. Per the germline V gene, CDR1 is SNHLY and CDR2 is FYNNEI. The CDR3 sequence: CASSSTGGVGNTEAFF. The CDR3 DNA follows: TGTGCCAGCAGTTCAACAGGGGGCGTGGGAAACACTGAAGCTTTCTTT.

With respect to this clone: Given a much more abundant clone one base away, this may be a read error. This same CDR3 is encoded by further DNA sequences in the sample. The chain links TRBV7-3 to TRBJ1-1, with D perhaps matching TRBD1 (6 bases). The CDR3 is made up of 13 amino acids. Germline V gives CDR1 SGHTA, CDR2 FQGTGA. V was trimmed by 0 bases and J by 4 bases, leaving 6 bases between them. The CDR3 DNA follows: TGTGCCAGCAGCTTAACAGGGGGCACTGAAGCTTTCTTT. Translation: CASSLTGGTEAFF.

The genes are TRBV11-3 and TRBJ1-2; no reliable D call. This CDR3 has 13 amino acids. V dropped 5 bases and J dropped 4 bases, with 11 bases sitting between them. Germline lookup yields CDR1 SGHNT and CDR2 YENEEA. The CDR3 nucleotides read TGTGCCAGCAGCCCGCGGGGTGTCTATGGCTACACCTTC. Protein product: CASSPRGVYGYTF.